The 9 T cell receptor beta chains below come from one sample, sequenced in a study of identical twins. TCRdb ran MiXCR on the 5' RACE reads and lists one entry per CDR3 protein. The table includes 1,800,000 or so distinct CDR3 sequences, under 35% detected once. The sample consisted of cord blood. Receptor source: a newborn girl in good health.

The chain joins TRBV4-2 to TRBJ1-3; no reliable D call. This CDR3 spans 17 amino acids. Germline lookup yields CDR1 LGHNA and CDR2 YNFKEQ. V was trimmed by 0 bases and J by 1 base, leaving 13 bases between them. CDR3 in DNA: TGTGCCAGCAGCCAAGATGAACAGCGGGGATCTGGAAACACCATATATTTT. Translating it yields CASSQDEQRGSGNTIYF.

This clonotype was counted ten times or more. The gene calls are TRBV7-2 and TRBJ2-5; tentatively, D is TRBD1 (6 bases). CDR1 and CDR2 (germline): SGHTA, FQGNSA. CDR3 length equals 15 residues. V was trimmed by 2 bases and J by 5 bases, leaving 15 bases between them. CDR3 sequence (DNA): TGTGCCAGCAGCTTACAGGGGCTTCCGGCGGAGACCCAGTACTTC. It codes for CASSLQGLPAETQYF.

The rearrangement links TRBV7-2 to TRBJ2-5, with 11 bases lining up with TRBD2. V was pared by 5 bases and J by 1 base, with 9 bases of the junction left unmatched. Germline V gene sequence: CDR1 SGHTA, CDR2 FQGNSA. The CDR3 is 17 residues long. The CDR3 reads CASSARLAGGPQETQYF. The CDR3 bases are TGTGCCAGCAGCGCCCGTCTAGCGGGGGGCCCCCAAGAGACCCAGTACTTC.

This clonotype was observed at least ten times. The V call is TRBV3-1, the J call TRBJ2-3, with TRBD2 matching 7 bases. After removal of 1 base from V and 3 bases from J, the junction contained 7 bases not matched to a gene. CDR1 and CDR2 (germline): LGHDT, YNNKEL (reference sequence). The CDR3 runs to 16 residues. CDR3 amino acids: CASSQGRERKTDTQYF. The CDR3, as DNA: TGTGCCAGCAGCCAAGGGCGGGAGCGGAAAACAGATACGCAGTATTTT.

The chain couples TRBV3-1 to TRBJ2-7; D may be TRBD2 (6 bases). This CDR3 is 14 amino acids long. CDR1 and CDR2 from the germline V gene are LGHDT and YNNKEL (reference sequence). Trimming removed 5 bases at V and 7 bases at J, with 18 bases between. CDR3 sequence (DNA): TGTGCCAGCAGCGCTCGGACTATACGGGAAGAGCAGTACTTC. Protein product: CASSARTIREEQYF.

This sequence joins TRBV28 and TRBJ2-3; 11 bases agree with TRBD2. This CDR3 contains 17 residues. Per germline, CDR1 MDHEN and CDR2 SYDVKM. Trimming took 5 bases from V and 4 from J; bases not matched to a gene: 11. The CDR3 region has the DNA TGTGCCAGCAGTATCCTACTAGCGGGAGTGCTGGCAGATACGCAGTATTTT. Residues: CASSILLAGVLADTQYF.

The CDR3 sequence: CASSPSRGRLDTQYF. In DNA form, the CDR3 reads TGTGCCAGCAGCCCAAGCAGGGGCCGGCTAGATACGCAGTATTTT. This rearrangement joins TRBV7-2 to TRBJ2-3, with D perhaps matching TRBD1 (6 bases). This CDR3 spans 15 amino acids. Trimming took 5 bases from V and 5 from J, leaving 17 bases between them. The germline V gene encodes CDR1 SGHTA and CDR2 FQGNSA.

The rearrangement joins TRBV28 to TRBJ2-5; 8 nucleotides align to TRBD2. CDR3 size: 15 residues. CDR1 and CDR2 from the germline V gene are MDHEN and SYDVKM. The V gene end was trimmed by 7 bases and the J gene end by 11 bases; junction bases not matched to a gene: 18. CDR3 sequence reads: CASTELWGPGGEQYF. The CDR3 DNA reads TGTGCCAGCACCGAGCTATGGGGGCCGGGGGGGGAGCAGTACTTC.

In DNA, the CDR3 is TGTGCCAGCAGCTTAGGGACAGTCTACATGAACACTGAAGCTTTCTTT. Translated, it gives CASSLGTVYMNTEAFF. The chain links TRBV7-2 to TRBJ1-1; a possible D gene is TRBD1 (6 bases). CDR1 SGHTA and CDR2 FQGNSA come from the germline V gene. The CDR3 is made up of 16 amino acids. Trimming stripped 1 base from V and 0 bases from J, with 12 bases between. The whole variable domain, remainder taken from reference TRBV7-2 and TRBJ1-1, is GAGVSQSPSNKVTEKGKDVELRCDPISGHTALYWYRQSLGQGLEFLIYFQGNSAPDKSGLPSDRFSAERTGGSVSTLTIQRTQQEDSAVYLCASSLGTVYMNTEAFFGQGTRLTVV.